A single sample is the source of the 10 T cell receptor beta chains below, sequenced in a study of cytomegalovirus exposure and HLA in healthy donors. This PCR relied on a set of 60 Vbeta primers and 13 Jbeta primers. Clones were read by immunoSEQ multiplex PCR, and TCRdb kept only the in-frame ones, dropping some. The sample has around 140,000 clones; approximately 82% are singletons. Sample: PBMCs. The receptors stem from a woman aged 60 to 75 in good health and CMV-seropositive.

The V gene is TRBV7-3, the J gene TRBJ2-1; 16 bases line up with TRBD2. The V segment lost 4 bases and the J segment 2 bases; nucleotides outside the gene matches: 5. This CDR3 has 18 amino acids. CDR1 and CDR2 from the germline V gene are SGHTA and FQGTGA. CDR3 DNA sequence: TGTGCCAGCAGCTCTGGGACTAGCGGGAGGGACGCCTACAATGAGCAGTTCTTC. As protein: CASSSGTSGRDAYNEQFF. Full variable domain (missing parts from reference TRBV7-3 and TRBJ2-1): GAGVSQTPSNKVTEKGKYVELRCDPISGHTALYWYRQSLGQGPEFLIYFQGTGAADDSGLPNDRFFAVRPEGSVSTLKIQRTERGDSAVYLCASSSGTSGRDAYNEQFFGPGTRLTVL.

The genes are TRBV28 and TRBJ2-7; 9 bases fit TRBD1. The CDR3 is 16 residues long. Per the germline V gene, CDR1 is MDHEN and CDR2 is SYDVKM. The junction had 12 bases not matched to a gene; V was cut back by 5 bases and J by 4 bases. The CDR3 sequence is CASSLYPGQGSYEQYF. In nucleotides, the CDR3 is TGTGCCAGCAGTCTATACCCGGGACAGGGTTCATACGAGCAGTACTTC. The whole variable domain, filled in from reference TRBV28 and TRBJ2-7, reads DVKVTQSSRYLVKRTGEKVFLECVQDMDHENMFWYRQDPGLGLRLIYFSYDVKMKEKGDIPEGYSVSREKKERFSLILESASTNQTSMYLCASSLYPGQGSYEQYFGPGTRLTVT.

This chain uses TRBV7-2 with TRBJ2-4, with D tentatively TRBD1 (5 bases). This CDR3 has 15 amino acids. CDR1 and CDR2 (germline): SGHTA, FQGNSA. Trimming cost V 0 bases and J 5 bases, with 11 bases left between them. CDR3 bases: TGTGCCAGCAGCTTAGCGTCGACAGTTCAAAACATTCAGTACTTC. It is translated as CASSLASTVQNIQYF.

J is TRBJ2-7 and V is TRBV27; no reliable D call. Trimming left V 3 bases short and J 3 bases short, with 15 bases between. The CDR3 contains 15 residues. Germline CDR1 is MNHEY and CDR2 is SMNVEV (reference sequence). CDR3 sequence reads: CASSLRPPLNYEQYF. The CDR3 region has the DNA TGTGCCAGCAGTTTGCGGCCGCCGCTAAACTACGAGCAGTACTTC.

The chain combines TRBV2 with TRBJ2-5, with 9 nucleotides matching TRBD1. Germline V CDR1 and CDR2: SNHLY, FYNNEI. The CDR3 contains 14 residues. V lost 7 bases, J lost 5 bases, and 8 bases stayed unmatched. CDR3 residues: CASTGTGTGETQYF. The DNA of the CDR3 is TGTGCCAGCACTGGGACAGGGACTGGCGAGACCCAGTACTTC.

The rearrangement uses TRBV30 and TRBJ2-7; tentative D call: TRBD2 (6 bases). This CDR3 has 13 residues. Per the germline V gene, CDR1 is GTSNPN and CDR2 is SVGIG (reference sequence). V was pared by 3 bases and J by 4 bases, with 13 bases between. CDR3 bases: TGTGCCTGGAGCGCGGGACCGCGGTACGAGCAGTACTTC. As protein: CAWSAGPRYEQYF.

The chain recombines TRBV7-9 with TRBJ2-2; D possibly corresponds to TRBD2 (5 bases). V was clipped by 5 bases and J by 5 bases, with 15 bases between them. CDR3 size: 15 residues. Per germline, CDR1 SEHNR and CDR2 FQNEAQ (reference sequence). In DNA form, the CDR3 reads TGTGCCAGCAGCCGAGGGTCAACGGGGACCGGGGAGCTGTTTTTT. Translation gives CASSRGSTGTGELFF.

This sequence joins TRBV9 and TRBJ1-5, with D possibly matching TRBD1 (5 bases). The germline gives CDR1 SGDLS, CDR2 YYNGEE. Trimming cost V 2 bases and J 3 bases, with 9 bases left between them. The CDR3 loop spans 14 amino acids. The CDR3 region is CASSVGHSNQPQHF. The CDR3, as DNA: TGTGCCAGCAGCGTCGGACACTCCAATCAGCCCCAGCATTTT.

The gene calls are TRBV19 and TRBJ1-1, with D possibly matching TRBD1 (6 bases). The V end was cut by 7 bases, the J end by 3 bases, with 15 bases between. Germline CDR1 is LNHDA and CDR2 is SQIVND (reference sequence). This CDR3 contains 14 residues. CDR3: CASIGGGADTEAFF. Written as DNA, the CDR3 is TGTGCCAGTATAGGCGGGGGCGCAGACACTGAAGCTTTCTTT.

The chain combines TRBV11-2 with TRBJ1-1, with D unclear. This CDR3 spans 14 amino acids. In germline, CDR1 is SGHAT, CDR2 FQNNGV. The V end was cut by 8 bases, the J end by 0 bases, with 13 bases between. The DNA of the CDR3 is TGTGCCAGCGTCGCAACTACCATGAACACTGAAGCTTTCTTT. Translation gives CASVATTMNTEAFF.